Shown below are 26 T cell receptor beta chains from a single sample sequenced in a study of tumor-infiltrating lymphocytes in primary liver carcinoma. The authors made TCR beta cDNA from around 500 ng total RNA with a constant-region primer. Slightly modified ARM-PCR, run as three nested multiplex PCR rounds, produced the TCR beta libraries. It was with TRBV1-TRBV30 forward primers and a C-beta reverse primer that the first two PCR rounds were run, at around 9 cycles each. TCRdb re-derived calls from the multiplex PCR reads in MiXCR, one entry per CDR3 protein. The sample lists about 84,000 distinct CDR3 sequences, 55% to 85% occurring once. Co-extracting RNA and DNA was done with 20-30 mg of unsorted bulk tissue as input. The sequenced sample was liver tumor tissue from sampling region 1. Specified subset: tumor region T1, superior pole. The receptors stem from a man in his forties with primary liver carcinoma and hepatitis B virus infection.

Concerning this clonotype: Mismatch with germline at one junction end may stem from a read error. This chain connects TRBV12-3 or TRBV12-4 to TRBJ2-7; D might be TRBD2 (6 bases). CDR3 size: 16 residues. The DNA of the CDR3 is TGTGCCAGCAGCCCTACTAGCCGGAGGGCCTCCTATGAGCAGTACTTC. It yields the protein CASSPTSRRASYEQYF.

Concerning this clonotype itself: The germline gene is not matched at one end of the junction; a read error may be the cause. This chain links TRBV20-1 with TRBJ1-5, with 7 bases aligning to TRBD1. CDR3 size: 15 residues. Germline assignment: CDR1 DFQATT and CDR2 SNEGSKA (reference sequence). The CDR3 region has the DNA TGCAGTGCTAGAGGGGACAGCCTTAGCAATCAGCCCCAGCAATTT. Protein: CSARGDSLSNQPQQF.

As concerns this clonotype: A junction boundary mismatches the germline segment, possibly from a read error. CDR3 sequence: CDSSTASYGYIF. The CDR3 DNA follows: TGTGATAGCAGCACCGCCTCCTATGGCTACATCTTC. The chain uses TRBV11-2 and TRBJ1-2; D unresolved. CDR3 length: 12 residues. Per germline, CDR1 SGHAT and CDR2 FQNNGV.

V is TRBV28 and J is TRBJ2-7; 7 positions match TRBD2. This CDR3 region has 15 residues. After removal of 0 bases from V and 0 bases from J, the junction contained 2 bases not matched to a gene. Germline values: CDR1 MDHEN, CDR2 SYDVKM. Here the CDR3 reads CASSLWSSGSYEQYF. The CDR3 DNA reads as TGTGCCAGCAGTTTATGGTCTAGCGGCTCCTACGAGCAGTACTTC.

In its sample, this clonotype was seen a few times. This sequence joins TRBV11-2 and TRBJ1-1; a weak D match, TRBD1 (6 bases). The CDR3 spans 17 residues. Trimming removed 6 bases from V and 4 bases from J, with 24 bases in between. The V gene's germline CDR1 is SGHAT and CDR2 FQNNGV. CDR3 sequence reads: CASSRMGEQGFGTEAFF. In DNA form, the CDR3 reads TGTGCCAGCAGTCGAATGGGGGAGCAGGGGTTCGGCACTGAAGCTTTCTTT.

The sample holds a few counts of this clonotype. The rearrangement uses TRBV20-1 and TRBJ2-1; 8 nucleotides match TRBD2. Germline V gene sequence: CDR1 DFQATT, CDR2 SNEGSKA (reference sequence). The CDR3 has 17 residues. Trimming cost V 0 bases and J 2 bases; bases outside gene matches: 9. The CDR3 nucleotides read TGCAGTGCTAGAGATAACGCCCGGGAGGGTACCTACAATGAGCAGTTCTTC. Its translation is CSARDNAREGTYNEQFF.

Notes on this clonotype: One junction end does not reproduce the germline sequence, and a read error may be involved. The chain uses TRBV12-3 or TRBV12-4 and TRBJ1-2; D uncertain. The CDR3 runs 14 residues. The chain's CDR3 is CASSTGQVIYDYTF. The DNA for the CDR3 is TGTGCCAGCAGTACGGGCCAGGTGATCTATGACTACACCTTC.

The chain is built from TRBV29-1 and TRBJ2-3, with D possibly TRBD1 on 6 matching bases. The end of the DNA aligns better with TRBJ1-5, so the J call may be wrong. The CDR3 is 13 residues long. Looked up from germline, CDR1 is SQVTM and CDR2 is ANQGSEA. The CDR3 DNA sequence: TGCAGCGTTAACCGAGACAGGCTCGGTACGCAGCATTTT. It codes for CSVNRDRLGTQHF.

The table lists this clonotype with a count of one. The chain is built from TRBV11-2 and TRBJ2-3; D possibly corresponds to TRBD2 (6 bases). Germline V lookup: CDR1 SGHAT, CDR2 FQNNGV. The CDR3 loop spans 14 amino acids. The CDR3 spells CVGGAREPADTQYF. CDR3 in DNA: TGTGTCGGGGGAGCACGGGAGCCCGCAGATACGCAGTATTTT.

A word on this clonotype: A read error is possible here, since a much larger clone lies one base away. Here the CDR3 DNA reads TGTGCCATCAGTGAGTGGACAGGCAACTCTGGGGCCAACGTCCTGACTTTC. Its translation is CAISEWTGNSGANVLTF. The rearrangement joins TRBV10-3 to TRBJ2-6; 7 bases fit TRBD1. The CDR3 is made up of 17 amino acids. Germline CDR1 ENHRY, CDR2 SYGVKD. V shed 1 base and J 0 bases; nucleotides not matched to a gene: 3.

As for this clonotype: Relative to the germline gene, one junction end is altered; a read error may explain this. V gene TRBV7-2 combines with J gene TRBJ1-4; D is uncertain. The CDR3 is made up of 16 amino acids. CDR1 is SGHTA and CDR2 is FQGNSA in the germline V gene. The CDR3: CASSLARQATNGKLFF. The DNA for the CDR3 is TGTGCCAGCAGCTTAGCAAGACAAGCAACAAATGGAAAACTGTTTTTT.

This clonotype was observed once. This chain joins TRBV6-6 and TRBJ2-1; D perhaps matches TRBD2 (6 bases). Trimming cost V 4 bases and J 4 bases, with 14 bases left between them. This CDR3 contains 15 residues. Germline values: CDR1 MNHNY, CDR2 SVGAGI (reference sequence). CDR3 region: CASSFGSGGYNEQFF. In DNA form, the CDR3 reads TGTGCCAGCAGTTTCGGTAGCGGTGGTTACAATGAGCAGTTCTTC.

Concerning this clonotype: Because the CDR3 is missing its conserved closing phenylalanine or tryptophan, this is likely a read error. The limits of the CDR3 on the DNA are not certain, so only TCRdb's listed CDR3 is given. CDR3 amino acids: CASSLQHAGDYGYTL. This chain uses TRBV5-1 with TRBJ1-2; the table names TRBD1, a call not compared with the DNA. The germline gives CDR1 SGHRS, CDR2 YFSETQ. The CDR3 is 15 residues long, counting both termini.

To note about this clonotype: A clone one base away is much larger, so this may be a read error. The CDR3 loop is CTSSFLDGSTYEQYF. The CDR3 nucleotides are TGTACCAGCAGTTTTCTGGACGGATCTACCTACGAGCAGTACTTC. V is TRBV28 and J is TRBJ2-7; no firm D call. The CDR3 loop spans 15 amino acids. Per germline, CDR1 MDHEN and CDR2 SYDVKM.

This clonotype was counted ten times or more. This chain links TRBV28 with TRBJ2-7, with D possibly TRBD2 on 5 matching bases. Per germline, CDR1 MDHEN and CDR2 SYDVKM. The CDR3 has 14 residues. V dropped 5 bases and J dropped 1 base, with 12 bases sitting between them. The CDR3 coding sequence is TGTGCCAGCAGTAAGCGGACCGGATCCTACGAGCAGTACTTC. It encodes CASSKRTGSYEQYF. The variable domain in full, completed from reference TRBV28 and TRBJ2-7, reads DVKVTQSSRYLVKRTGEKVFLECVQDMDHENMFWYRQDPGLGLRLIYFSYDVKMKEKGDIPEGYSVSREKKERFSLILESASTNQTSMYLCASSKRTGSYEQYFGPGTRLTVT.

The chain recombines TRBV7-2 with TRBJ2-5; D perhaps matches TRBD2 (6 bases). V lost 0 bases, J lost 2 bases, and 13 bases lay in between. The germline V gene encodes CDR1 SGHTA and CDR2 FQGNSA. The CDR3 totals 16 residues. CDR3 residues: CASSLAWGGVQETQYF. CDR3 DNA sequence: TGTGCCAGCAGCTTAGCGTGGGGAGGTGTACAAGAGACCCAGTACTTC. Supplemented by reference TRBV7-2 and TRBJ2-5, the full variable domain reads GAGVSQSPSNKVTEKGKDVELRCDPISGHTALYWYRQSLGQGLEFLIYFQGNSAPDKSGLPSDRFSAERTGGSVSTLTIQRTQQEDSAVYLCASSLAWGGVQETQYFGPGTRLLVL.

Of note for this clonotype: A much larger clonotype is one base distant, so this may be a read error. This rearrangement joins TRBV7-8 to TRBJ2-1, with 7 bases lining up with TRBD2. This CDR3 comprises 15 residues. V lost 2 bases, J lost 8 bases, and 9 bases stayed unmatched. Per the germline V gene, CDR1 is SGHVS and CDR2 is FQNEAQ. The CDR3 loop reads CASSLPRGGNDEQFF. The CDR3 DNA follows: TGTGCCAGCAGCTTACCCCGGGGAGGGAACGATGAGCAGTTCTTC.

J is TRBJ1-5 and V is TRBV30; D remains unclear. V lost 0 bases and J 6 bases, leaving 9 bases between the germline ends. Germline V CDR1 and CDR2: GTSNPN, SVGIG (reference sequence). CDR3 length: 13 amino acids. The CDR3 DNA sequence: TGTGCCTGGAGTGTATATCCGGGTCAGCCCCAGCATTTT. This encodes CAWSVYPGQPQHF.

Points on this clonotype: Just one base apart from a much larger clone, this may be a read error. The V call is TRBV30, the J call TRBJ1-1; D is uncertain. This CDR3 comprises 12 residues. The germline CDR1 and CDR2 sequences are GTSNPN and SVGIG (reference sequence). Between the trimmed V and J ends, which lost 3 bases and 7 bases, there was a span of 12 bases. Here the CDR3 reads CAWSLLDREAFF. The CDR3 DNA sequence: TGTGCCTGGAGCCTCCTCGACCGTGAAGCTTTCTTT.

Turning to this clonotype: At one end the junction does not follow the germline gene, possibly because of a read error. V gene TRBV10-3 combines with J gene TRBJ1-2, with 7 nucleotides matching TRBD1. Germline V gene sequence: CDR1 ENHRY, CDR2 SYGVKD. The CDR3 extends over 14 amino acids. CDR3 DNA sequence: TGTGCCATCAGGACAGGGAGCGGGGACTATGGGTACACCTTC. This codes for CAIRTGSGDYGYTF.

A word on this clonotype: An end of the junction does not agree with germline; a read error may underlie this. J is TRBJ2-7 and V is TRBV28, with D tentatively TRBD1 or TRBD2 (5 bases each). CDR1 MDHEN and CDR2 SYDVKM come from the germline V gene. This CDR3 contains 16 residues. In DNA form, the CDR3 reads TGTGCCTGCAGTTTCCCCGGTGGGAAGGGACGGTATGAGCAGTACTTC. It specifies CACSFPGGKGRYEQYF.

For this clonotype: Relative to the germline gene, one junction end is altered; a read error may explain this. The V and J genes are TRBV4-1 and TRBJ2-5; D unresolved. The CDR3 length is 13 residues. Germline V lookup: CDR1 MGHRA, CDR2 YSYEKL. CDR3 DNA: TGCGCCAACAGCCAGGCGGCCAGTGCGAGCCAGTACTTC. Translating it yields CANSQAASASQYF.

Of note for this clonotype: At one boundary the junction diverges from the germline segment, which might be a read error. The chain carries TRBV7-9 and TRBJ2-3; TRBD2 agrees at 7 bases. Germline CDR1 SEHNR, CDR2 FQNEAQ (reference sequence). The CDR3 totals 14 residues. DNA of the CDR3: TGCGCCAGCATCATTAGCAGGGAGGGGGATACGCAGTATTTT. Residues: CASIISREGDTQYF.

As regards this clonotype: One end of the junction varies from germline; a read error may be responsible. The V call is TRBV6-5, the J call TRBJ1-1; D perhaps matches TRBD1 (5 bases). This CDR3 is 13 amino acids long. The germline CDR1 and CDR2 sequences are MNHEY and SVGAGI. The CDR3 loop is CASSSSRVGEVFF. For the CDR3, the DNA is TGTGCCAGTAGTTCCAGCAGGGTCGGGGAAGTTTTCTTT.

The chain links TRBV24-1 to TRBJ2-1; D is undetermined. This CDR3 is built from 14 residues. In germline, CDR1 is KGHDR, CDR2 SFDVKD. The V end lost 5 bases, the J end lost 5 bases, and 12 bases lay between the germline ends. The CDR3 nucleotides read TGTGCCACCAGTGTTCCAGGCCTTCACAATGAGCAGTTCTTC. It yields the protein CATSVPGLHNEQFF.

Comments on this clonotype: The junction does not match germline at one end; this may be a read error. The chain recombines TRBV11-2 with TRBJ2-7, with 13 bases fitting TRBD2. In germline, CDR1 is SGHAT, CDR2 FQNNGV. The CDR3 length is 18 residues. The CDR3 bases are TGCGCCAGCAGCTTATCCGTTGTACTAGCGGGAGGGGGGTACGAACAGTACTTC. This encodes CASSLSVVLAGGGYEQYF.